The rows below give T cell receptor beta chains drawn from one sample of a study of T cells in Graves' hyperthyroidism and ophthalmopathy. Each CDR3 protein is one row after TCRdb ran MiXCR on the multiplex PCR reads. The data contain about 720,000 distinct CDR3 sequences, about 17% of them singletons. The sequenced material came from blood. Receptors originate from a man aged 18 to 29 with Graves' hyperthyroidism. Each CDR3 is given with its conserved first and last residue. The order of the fields is V gene, clone size, D gene, J gene, CDR3 protein, CDR3 DNA. D genes are given only for firm matches. Some rows mark clone size as missing; the rest say once, few, many or name a class of expanded clone.

v_gene: TRBV4-2
abundance: few
d_gene: -
j_gene: TRBJ1-4
CDR3aa: CASQEFDRRDGKLFF
CDR3nt: TGTGCCAGCCAAGAATTTGACAGGCGGGACGGCAAACTGTTTTTT

v_gene: TRBV3-1
abundance: many
d_gene: -
j_gene: TRBJ1-1
CDR3aa: CASSQVGWGRISEAFF
CDR3nt: TGTGCCAGCAGCCAAGTTGGTTGGGGGCGCATTTCTGAAGCTTTCTTT

v_gene: TRBV7-2
abundance: -
d_gene: -
j_gene: TRBJ1-2
CDR3aa: CASSTRFRIRANYGYTF
CDR3nt: TGTGCCAGCAGCACACGATTTCGAATCAGGGCCAACTATGGCTACACCTTC

v_gene: TRBV6-1
abundance: many
d_gene: TRBD2
j_gene: TRBJ2-7
CDR3aa: CASSQLAGTYEQYF
CDR3nt: TGTGCCAGCAGTCAGCTAGCGGGAACCTACGAGCAGTACTTC

v_gene: TRBV24-1
abundance: many
d_gene: TRBD1
j_gene: TRBJ1-1
CDR3aa: CATSSTGPDTEAFF
CDR3nt: TGTGCCACCAGTTCGACAGGGCCGGACACTGAAGCTTTCTTT

v_gene: TRBV9
abundance: -
d_gene: TRBD1
j_gene: TRBJ1-6
CDR3aa: CASRQGSSYNSPLHF
CDR3nt: TGTGCCAGCAGACAGGGGAGCTCCTATAATTCACCCCTCCACTTT

v_gene: TRBV10-3
abundance: -
d_gene: -
j_gene: TRBJ1-1
CDR3aa: CAISGASDRVLRNTEAFF
CDR3nt: TGTGCCATCAGTGGGGCATCAGACCGAGTCCTAAGAAACACTGAAGCTTTCTTT

v_gene: TRBV27
abundance: many
d_gene: -
j_gene: TRBJ2-1
CDR3aa: CASSLEDGTYNEQFF
CDR3nt: TGTGCCAGCAGTTTAGAGGACGGGACCTACAATGAGCAGTTCTTC

v_gene: TRBV7-2
abundance: many
d_gene: TRBD2
j_gene: TRBJ2-3
CDR3aa: CASSLVRSSGNTDTQYF
CDR3nt: TGTGCCAGCAGCTTAGTTAGGTCTAGCGGCAACACAGATACGCAGTATTTT

v_gene: TRBV5-5
abundance: few
d_gene: -
j_gene: TRBJ1-1
CDR3aa: CASSQEGLNTEAFF
CDR3nt: TGTGCCAGCAGCCAAGAGGGGTTGAACACTGAAGCTTTCTTT

v_gene: TRBV20-1
abundance: -
d_gene: TRBD2
j_gene: TRBJ2-3
CDR3aa: CSALQRDTDTQYF
CDR3nt: TGCAGTGCTCTCCAGCGGGACACAGATACGCAGTATTTT

v_gene: TRBV30
abundance: many
d_gene: -
j_gene: TRBJ2-7
CDR3aa: CAWSSPSYEQYF
CDR3nt: TGTGCCTGGAGTTCACCTTCCTACGAGCAGTACTTC

v_gene: TRBV18
abundance: -
d_gene: -
j_gene: TRBJ1-3
CDR3aa: CASSPYVAGEFSGNTIYF
CDR3nt: TGTGCCAGCTCACCATACGTCGCAGGGGAATTTTCTGGAAACACCATATATTTT

v_gene: TRBV3-1
abundance: -
d_gene: -
j_gene: TRBJ1-4
CDR3aa: CASSPTLTNEKLFF
CDR3nt: TGTGCCAGCAGTCCGACACTCACTAATGAAAAACTGTTTTTT

v_gene: TRBV7-9
abundance: many
d_gene: -
j_gene: TRBJ2-1
CDR3aa: CASSLGGVSNEQFF
CDR3nt: TGTGCCAGCAGCTTAGGGGGAGTGAGCAATGAGCAGTTCTTC

v_gene: TRBV6-4
abundance: -
d_gene: -
j_gene: TRBJ1-1
CDR3aa: CASSYWGPGGMNTEAFF
CDR3nt: TGTGCCAGCAGTTACTGGGGACCGGGGGGGATGAACACTGAAGCTTTCTTT

v_gene: TRBV5-6
abundance: -
d_gene: TRBD1
j_gene: TRBJ2-3
CDR3aa: CASSPGQAGAQYF
CDR3nt: TGTGCCAGCAGTCCGGGACAGGCTGGAGCGCAGTATTTT

v_gene: TRBV6-1
abundance: many
d_gene: -
j_gene: TRBJ1-1
CDR3aa: CASGGLNTEAFF
CDR3nt: TGTGCCAGCGGGGGGTTGAACACTGAAGCTTTCTTT

v_gene: TRBV7-9
abundance: many
d_gene: TRBD2
j_gene: TRBJ2-1
CDR3aa: CASTAGAHEQFF
CDR3nt: TGTGCCAGCACAGCGGGAGCCCATGAGCAGTTCTTC

v_gene: TRBV19
abundance: -
d_gene: TRBD2
j_gene: TRBJ2-1
CDR3aa: CASRVSGGGYEQFF
CDR3nt: TGTGCCAGTAGGGTATCCGGGGGAGGGTATGAGCAGTTCTTC

v_gene: TRBV6-1
abundance: -
d_gene: TRBD2
j_gene: TRBJ2-5
CDR3aa: CASSFTSGEETQYF
CDR3nt: TGTGCCAGCAGTTTTACTAGCGGGGAAGAGACCCAGTACTTC

v_gene: TRBV6-1
abundance: few
d_gene: -
j_gene: TRBJ2-3
CDR3aa: CAQGDADTQYF
CDR3nt: TGTGCCCAAGGGGATGCAGATACGCAGTATTTT